This T cell receptor beta chain was sequenced during a study of spatial heterogeneity in lung cancer. Study-level background: Beta-chain sequences were consistently detected more often than alpha-chain sequences. In the raw reads, each unique TCR and UMI combination was present more than ten times on average.

This clonotype was observed many times. All TCR cDNA molecules were individually tagged with a unique molecular identifier. Using its own MiXCR run on the 5' RACE reads, TCRdb lists one record per CDR3 protein. The sample includes over 14,000 distinct CDR3 sequences, roughly 10% seen only once; the top ten take about 34%. Noted time point: sample taken at primary tumor resection. Sequencing of whole RNA from tumor, nontumor lung or frozen PBMC involved no sorting. V gave up 0 bases and J gave up 2 bases, with 14 bases separating them. Looked up from germline, CDR1 is SGHNT and CDR2 is YYREEE (reference sequence). This CDR3 region has 16 residues.

This clonotype originated in a female donor with early-stage non-small cell lung cancer. Sequenced material: PBMCs, taken at surgery. The rearrangement uses TRBV5-4 and TRBJ2-5, with D unclear. The CDR3 spells CASSLGARTGQETQYF. CDR3 nucleotide sequence: TGTGCCAGCAGCTTGGGGGCCAGGACCGGGCAAGAGACCCAGTACTTC.